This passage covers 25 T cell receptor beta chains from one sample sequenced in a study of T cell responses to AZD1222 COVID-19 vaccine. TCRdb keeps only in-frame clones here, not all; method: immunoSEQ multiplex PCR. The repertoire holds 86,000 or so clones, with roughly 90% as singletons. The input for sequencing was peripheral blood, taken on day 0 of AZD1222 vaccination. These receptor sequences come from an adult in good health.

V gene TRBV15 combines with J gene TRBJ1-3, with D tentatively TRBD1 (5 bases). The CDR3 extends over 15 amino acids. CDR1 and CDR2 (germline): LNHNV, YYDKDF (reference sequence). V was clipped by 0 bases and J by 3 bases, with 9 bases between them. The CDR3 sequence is CATSREAGFGNTIYF. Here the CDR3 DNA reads TGTGCCACCAGCAGAGAGGCAGGGTTTGGAAACACCATATATTTT.

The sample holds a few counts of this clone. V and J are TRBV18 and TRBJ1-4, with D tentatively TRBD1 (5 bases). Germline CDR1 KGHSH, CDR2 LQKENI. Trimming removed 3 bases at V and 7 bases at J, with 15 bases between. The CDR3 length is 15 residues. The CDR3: CASSPNQGEGEKLFF. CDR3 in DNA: TGTGCCAGCTCACCGAACCAGGGTGAGGGTGAAAAACTGTTTTTT.

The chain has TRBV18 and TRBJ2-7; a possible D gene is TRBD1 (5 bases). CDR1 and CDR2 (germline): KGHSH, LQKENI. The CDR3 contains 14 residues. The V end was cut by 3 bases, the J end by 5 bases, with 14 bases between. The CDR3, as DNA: TGTGCCAGCTCACCGTTAGGCAGGGCGGACGAGCAGTACTTC. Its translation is CASSPLGRADEQYF.

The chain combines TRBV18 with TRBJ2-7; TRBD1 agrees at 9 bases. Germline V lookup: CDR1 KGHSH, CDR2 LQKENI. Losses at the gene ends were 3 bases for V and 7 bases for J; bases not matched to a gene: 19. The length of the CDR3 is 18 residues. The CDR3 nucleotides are TGTGCCAGCTCACCTCGCACCACAGGGGGCCTCGGAGGGAGGGAGCAGTACTTC. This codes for CASSPRTTGGLGGREQYF.

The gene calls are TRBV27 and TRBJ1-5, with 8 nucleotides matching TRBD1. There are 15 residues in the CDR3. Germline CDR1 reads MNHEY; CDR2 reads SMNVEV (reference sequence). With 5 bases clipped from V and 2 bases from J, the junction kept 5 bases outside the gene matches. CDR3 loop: CASSRDRRGNQPQHF. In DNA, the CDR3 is TGTGCCAGCAGTAGGGACAGGAGAGGCAATCAGCCCCAGCATTTT.

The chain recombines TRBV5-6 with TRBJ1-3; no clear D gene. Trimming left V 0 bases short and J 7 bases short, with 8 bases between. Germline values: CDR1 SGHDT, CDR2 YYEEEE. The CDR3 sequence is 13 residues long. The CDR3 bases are TGTGCCAGCAGCTTGGCAGGCACGAACACCATATATTTT. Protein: CASSLAGTNTIYF.

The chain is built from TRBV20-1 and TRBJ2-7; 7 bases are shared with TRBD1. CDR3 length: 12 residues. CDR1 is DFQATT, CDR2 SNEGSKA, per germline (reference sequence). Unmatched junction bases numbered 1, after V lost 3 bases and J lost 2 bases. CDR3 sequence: CSASDRAYEQYF. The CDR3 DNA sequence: TGCAGTGCTAGTGACAGGGCCTACGAGCAGTACTTC.

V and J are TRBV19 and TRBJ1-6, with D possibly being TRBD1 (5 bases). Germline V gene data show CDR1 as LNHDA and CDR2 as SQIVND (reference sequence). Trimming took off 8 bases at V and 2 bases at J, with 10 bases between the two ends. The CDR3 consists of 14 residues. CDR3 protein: CASSRDPYNSPLHF. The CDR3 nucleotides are TGTGCCAGTTCTCGGGACCCCTATAATTCACCCCTCCACTTT.

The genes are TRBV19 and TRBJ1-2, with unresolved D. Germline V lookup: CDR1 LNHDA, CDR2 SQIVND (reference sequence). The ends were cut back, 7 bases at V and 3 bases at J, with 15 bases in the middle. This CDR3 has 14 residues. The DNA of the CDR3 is TGTGCCAGTACACAAATCGACGGACACTATGGCTACACCTTC. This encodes CASTQIDGHYGYTF.

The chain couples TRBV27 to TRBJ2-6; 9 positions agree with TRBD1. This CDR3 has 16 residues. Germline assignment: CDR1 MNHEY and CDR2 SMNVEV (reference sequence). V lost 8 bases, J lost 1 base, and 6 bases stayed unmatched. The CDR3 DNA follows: TGTGCCAGCGTTGGGACAGGGAATTCTGGGGCCAACGTCCTGACTTTC. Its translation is CASVGTGNSGANVLTF.

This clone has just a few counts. The CDR3 loop is CASSGALAGALGYEQYF. The CDR3 DNA sequence: TGTGCCAGCAGTGGGGCGCTAGCGGGAGCGTTAGGGTACGAGCAGTACTTC. The rearrangement links TRBV2 to TRBJ2-7; 10 positions match TRBD2. CDR1 and CDR2 (germline): SNHLY, FYNNEI. This CDR3 is built from 17 residues. V lost 4 bases, J lost 4 bases, and 13 bases stayed unmatched.

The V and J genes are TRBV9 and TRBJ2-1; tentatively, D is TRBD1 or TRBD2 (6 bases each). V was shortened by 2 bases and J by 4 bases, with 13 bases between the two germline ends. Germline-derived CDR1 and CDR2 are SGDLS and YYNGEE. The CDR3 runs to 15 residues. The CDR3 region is CASSVGGPGYNEQFF. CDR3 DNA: TGTGCCAGCAGCGTGGGGGGCCCGGGTTACAATGAGCAGTTCTTC. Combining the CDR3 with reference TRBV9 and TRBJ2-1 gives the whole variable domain DSGVTQTPKHLITATGQRVTLRCSPRSGDLSVYWYQQSLDQGLQFLIQYYNGEERAKGNILERFSAQQFPDLHSELNLSSLELGDSALYFCASSVGGPGYNEQFFGPGTRLTVL.

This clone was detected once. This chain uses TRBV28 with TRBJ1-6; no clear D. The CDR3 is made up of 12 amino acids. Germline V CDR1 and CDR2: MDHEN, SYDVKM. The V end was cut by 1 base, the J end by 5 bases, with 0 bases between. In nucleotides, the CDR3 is TGTGCCAGCAGTTTATATAATTCACCCCTCCACTTT. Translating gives CASSLYNSPLHF.

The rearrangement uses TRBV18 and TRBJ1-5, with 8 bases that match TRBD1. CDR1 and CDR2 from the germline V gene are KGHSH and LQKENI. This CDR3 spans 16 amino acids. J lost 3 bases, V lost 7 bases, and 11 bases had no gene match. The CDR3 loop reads CASLQGVLRVNQPQHF. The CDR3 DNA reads TGTGCCAGCTTACAGGGGGTCCTCAGGGTCAATCAGCCCCAGCATTTT.

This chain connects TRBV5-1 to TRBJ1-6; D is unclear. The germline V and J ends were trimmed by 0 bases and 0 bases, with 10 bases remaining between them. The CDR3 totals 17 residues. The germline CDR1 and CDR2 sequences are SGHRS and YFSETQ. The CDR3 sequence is CASSLGGSSSYNSPLHF. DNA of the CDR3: TGCGCCAGCAGCTTGGGGGGTTCGAGCTCCTATAATTCACCCCTCCACTTT.

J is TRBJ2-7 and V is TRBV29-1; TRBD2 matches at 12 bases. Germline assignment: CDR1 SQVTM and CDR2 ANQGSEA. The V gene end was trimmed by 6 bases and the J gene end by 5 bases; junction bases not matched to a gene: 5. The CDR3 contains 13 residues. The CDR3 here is CSVASGRADEQYF. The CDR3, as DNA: TGCAGCGTGGCTAGCGGGAGGGCCGACGAGCAGTACTTC.

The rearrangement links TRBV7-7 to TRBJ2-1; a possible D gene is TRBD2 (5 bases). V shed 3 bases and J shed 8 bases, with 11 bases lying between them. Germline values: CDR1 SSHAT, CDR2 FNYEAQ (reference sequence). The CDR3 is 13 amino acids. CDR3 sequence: CASSLRVTHEQFF. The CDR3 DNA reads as TGTGCCAGCAGCTTGAGGGTAACCCATGAGCAGTTCTTC.

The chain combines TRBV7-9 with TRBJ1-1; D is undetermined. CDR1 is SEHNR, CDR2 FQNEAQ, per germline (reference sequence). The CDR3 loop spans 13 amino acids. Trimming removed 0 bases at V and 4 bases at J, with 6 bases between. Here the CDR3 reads CASSLARGTEAFF. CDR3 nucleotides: TGTGCCAGCAGCTTAGCCCGGGGCACTGAAGCTTTCTTT.

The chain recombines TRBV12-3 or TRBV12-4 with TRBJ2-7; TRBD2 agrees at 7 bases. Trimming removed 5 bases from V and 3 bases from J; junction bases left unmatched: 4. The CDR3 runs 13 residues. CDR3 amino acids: CASSPGGSYEQYF. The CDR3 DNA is TGTGCCAGCAGTCCCGGGGGGAGCTACGAGCAGTACTTC.

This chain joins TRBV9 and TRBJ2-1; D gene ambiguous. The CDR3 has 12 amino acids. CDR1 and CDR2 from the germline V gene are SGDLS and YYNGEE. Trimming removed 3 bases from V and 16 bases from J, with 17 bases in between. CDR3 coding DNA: TGTGCCAGCAGCGCTCAATCCGGGCCGAGATTCTTC. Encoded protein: CASSAQSGPRFF.

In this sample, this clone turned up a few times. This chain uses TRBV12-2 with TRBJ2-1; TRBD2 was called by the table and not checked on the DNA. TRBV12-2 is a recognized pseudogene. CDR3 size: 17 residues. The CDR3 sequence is CASRFDRAGGPLNEQFF. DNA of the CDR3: TGTGCAAGTCGGTTCGACAGGGCGGGGGGGCCTCTCAATGAGCAGTTCTTC.

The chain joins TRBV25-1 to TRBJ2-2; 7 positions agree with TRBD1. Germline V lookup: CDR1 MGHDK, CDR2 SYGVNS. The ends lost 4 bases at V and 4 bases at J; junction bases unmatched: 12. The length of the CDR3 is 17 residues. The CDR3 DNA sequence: TGTGCCAGCAGTGGACAGGGAATTCCCGGTATCACCGGGGAGCTGTTTTTT. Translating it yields CASSGQGIPGITGELFF. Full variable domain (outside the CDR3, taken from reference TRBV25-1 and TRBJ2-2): EADIYQTPRYLVIGTGKKITLECSQTMGHDKMYWYQQDPGMELHLIHYSYGVNSTEKGDLSSESTVSRIRTEHFPLTLESARPSHTSQYLCASSGQGIPGITGELFFGEGSRLTVL.

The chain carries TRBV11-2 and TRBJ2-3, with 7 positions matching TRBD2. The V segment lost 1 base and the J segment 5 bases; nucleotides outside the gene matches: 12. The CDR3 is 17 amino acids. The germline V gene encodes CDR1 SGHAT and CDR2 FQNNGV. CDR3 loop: CASSLVESGARRDTQYF. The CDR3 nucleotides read TGTGCCAGCAGCTTAGTCGAGAGCGGGGCGAGGAGAGATACGCAGTATTTT.

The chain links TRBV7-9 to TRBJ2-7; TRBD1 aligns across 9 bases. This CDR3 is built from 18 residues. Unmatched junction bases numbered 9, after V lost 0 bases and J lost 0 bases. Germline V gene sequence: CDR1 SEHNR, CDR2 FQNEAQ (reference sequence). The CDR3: CASSLARGQGLGSYEQYF. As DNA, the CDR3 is TGTGCCAGCAGCTTAGCGCGCGGACAGGGGTTGGGCTCCTACGAGCAGTACTTC.

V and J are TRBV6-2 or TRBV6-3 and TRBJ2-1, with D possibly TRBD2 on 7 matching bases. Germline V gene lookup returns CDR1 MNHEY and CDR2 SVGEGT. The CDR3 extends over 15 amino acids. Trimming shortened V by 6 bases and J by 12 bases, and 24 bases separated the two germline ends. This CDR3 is CASSPRGAGTKGQFF. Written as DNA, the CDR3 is TGTGCCAGCAGCCCCCGGGGGGCAGGGACCAAAGGGCAGTTCTTC.